This T cell receptor beta chain is drawn from a study of cytomegalovirus exposure and HLA in healthy donors (dated by TCRdb to about 2017). Study-level background: In an earlier analysis of 587 of the donors, approximately 260 Gb of sequence data and some 120 million unique TCR beta sequences from roughly 180 million T cells were reported. All discovery cohort repertoires had been generated using a single sequencing platform. The study profiled the T cell repertoires of about 640 subjects by immunosequencing and related them to cytomegalovirus serostatus. An early release that covered roughly 600 HLA-typed donors contained approximately 320 gigabases of sequencing data and around 80 million unique TCR sequences. A separate validation cohort of approximately 120 different subjects was used in addition to the approximately 700-subject first cohort. In the later analysis, no new phenotypic data were used to find candidate immune exposures; instead, reliance was placed on TCR beta sequences and their occurrence across donors. High-throughput TCR immunosequencing, statistical association of individual TCRs with disease status, and machine learning were combined to predict cytomegalovirus infection status. Among almost 400 genotyped donors of the cohort, an average of approximately 240,000 unique TCR beta nucleotide sequences were sequenced per donor, roughly 20% of them non-productive. Of the 300 to 500 genotyped donors, 81% were placed in the genetic ancestry cluster associated with self-reported Caucasian donors. An earlier analysis of several hundred of the donors used high-throughput TCR beta sequencing to judge whether each TCR beta V gene segment behaved as functional or pseudogenic. To study patterns of TCR occurrence, a later analysis re-analyzed previously published TCR beta repertoires from several hundred donors and added high-resolution HLA genotyping. Genome-wide SNP genotypes for about 55% of the roughly 670 donors were used in a later genetic analysis, which treated that subset as a discovery cohort. HLA typing included class I and class II loci at four-digit resolution. Roughly 5 DR-DQ haplotypes were handled as single units for association and clustering, since linkage in the cohort was strong. The number of typed donors differed by locus: 629-630 for A, B, C, DRB1 and DQB1; some 540 for DQA1; approximately 610 for DPA1; and around 450 for DPB1. Donor age, sex, ethnicity and CMV serostatus were compiled together with the repertoire data. The study aimed to test whether signatures of past pathogen exposure could be identified by cataloging public T cell receptors.

Trimming leaves V shorter by 10 bases and J shorter by 7 bases, with the junction holding 4 bases beyond the gene matches. The CDR3 contains 13 residues, cysteine and phenylalanine counted. Kept here is only the CDR3 DNA, which spans 39 bases and is read in frame from base 1. The germline V gene provides CDR1 MGHRA and CDR2 YSYEKL. The cohort comprised around 690 healthy bone marrow donors. At the time of sampling, all cohort members were nominally healthy, though unrecorded immune exposures were likely present. The donor tested CMV seropositive and was one of the 289 seropositive cohort members. Each donor provided a peripheral blood sample, and peripheral blood mononuclear cells were used for TCR beta sequencing. The Qiagen DNeasy Blood Extraction Kit was used to extract genomic DNA from the blood cell samples. The library was obtained by the immunoSEQ multiplex PCR assay. For the multiplex PCR, a mixture combining 60 forward primers for TCR Vbeta segments and 13 reverse primers for TCR Jbeta segments was used. A multiplex PCR assay on genomic DNA amplified the CDR3 region of rearranged TCR beta genes. On the Illumina HiSeq System, the amplified TCR beta libraries were sequenced as 87-base-pair reads. The study's own analysis went as follows. In a later analysis, tens of millions of unique TCR beta chains were counted across the roughly 670 repertoires, and roughly 9.9 million of these chains were shared by at least two donors. To remove PCR and sequencing errors, raw reads were error-corrected and collapsed into unique sequences using a nearest-neighbor algorithm that merged closely related sequences. V, D and J gene segments were assigned by aligning CDR3 sequences to IMGT reference sequences. For a sequence to be retained, a match of at least six nucleotides was required to both a V gene segment and a J gene segment. Rearrangements were classified as productive when the CDR3 lacked stop codons and remained in frame with V and J, and all other rearrangements were classified as non-productive. CDR3 was defined according to IMGT convention as the region running from the second conserved V-encoded cysteine to the conserved J-encoded phenylalanine. The earlier analysis of 450 to 750 of the donors excluded any sequence lacking an unambiguous match to a single V gene segment. In an earlier analysis of 587 of the donors, a V segment was called functional when productive rearrangements were above 56.7%, and segregating when the standard deviation between donors exceeded 5%. A statistical classification framework was built for diagnosing cytomegalovirus status from the catalog of TCR beta chain sequences. A later analysis assigned V and J genes by comparing TCR nucleotide sequences with IMGT/GENE-DB human TR gene sequences. Using the TCRdist pipeline, a later analysis assigned CDR3 sequences along with most-parsimonious VDJ recombination scenarios. In a later analysis, each TCR beta chain was defined by its CDR3 amino acid sequence together with its V-gene family, and reads without a unique V-gene family were excluded. In a later analysis, a few hundred highly shared, low-generation-probability nucleotide sequences were removed to address suspected cross-contamination and a sequencing artifact. In a later analysis, a clonal expansion index was calculated for each public chain from normalized within-repertoire ranks of inferred template counts. A later analysis computed generation probabilities with a VDJ recombination model fitted to out-of-frame rearrangements, and checked the results against IGoR. A later analysis scored TCR-TCR, TCR-HLA and TCR-CMV co-occurrence with hypergeometric tests, applying a repertoire-size bias correction to TCR pairs. A later analysis estimated false discovery rates by permuting HLA or CMV assignments 20 times. In a later analysis, co-occurring TCRs were grouped with DBSCAN, and TCRdist sequence similarity was added when clustering was performed within HLA-allele-positive subsets. Repertoires with fewer than 30,000 or more than 120,000 public chains, plus five repertoires with anomalous nucleotide sharing, were excluded from co-occurrence clustering. In TCRdb, the immuneACCESS table is reduced to in-frame sequences with V and J assigned. These tables do not hold every clone; where another copy was compared, an unresolved V gene accounts for under half, and the others remain unexplained. The DNA was the basis for D and trimming; V, J and clone size are from that table. The sample table records some 140,000 clones; around 83% of these occur just once. The ten largest clones represent approximately 1.2% of the sample.

In the case of this clone: What this receptor recognizes is not known. No base qualities exist here, and no much larger clone lies one base off it.

Overall results and qualifications from the work: A further reported finding was that TCR beta sequences accurately predicted the HLA-A and HLA-B alleles for most subjects in the first cohort. V-gene and J-gene trimming of TCR beta chains was associated with a missense DCLRE1C variant in a later genetic analysis, and the association was replicated in an independent cohort. In a later analysis, HLA-associated TCR beta chains were found to be more clonally expanded and to have lower generation probabilities than equally common non-associated chains. According to a later analysis, parvovirus B19, influenza, CMV and Epstein-Barr virus appeared linked to several top co-occurrence clusters. According to a later genetic analysis, donors in an Asian-associated ancestry cluster had fewer N-insertions in productive TCRs than the roughly 660-donor mean. In vitro tests confirmed that three of the cytomegalovirus-associated TCR beta chains recognize cytomegalovirus antigens. In the study, roughly 160 TCR beta chains were listed as associated with cytomegalovirus. Because counts were too low, about 17 rarely observed V segments, including chromosome 9 orphons, were excluded from the earlier analysis of 500 to 700 of the donors. Specific HLA alleles were associated with 15,000 to 20,000 TCR beta sequences at a false discovery rate of 0.05 in a later analysis. Broadly in line with IMGT annotations, most TCR beta V segments showed up in productive rearrangements about 87% or about 30% of the time in an earlier analysis of several hundred of the donors. Most TCR sequences were seen in very few donors, while some public TCRs were found in many individuals. Correlated functional status among segregating V segments might be attributable to linkage disequilibrium, but an unknown experimental factor could not be ruled out. The classifier was reported to diagnose cytomegalovirus status with high specificity and sensitivity in both the original and validation cohorts. Immune exposure information for the cohort was limited to CMV serostatus. In this cohort, only TCR beta chains were sequenced, and detectable features were limited by the absence of alpha or paired-chain data. The 87-base-pair reads could not distinguish some IMGT-functional V segments, including TRBV6-2 and TRBV6-3, so those segments were excluded. The sequencing pipeline was judged likely to have produced a cluster of highly shared sequence variants as a technical artifact. Because HLA typing was unavailable for some donors at each locus, only the typed subset was used in association tests. Roughly uniform sequencing depth across donors was assumed in presence/absence analyses, although this assumption may not hold. A later analysis found that most CMV-associated TCR beta chains appeared HLA-restricted, with HLA associations seemingly driven largely by CMV exposure. Strong co-occurrence of HLA alleles, especially DR and DQ, made assigning TCR associations to individual alleles difficult. According to the authors, the approach could potentially be generalized to other disease states and immunological phenotypes. A later analysis found that TCR association rates varied across HLA loci, with DRB1 alleles showing the most associated TCRs and HLA-C alleles the fewest.

The material sequenced was PBMCs. The chain is assembled from TRBV4-1 and TRBJ2-1; 13 junctional bases match TRBD2. The receptor's source is a male donor in good health and CMV-seropositive. The DNA sequence is as follows: TGCGCCACTCGGACTAGCGGGGGTAATGAGCAGTTCTTC. The resulting protein is CATRTSGGNEQFF.